The source of this T cell receptor (beta chain) is a study of response to subunit inactivated influenza vaccine. Study-level points and caveats: Each seasonal influenza vaccination recruits few new T cells, the authors suggested.

For this clonotype: Its antigen is not identified. Its ends do not fully match the called genes, so a read error is possible.

TCRdb called the RT-PCR reads again in MiXCR, with one record for every CDR3 protein. This table has more than 250,000 distinct CDR3 sequences, roughly 22% appearing once. This TCR came from a man aged 50 to 69 who received an inactivated influenza vaccine. The sequenced sample was PBMCs from blood, obtained 21 months after vaccination.

CDR3 sequence: CATSELAGRGEKFF. In DNA, the CDR3 is TGTGCCACCAGTGAACTAGCGGGAAGGGGTGAGAAGTTCTTC. This chain links TRBV24-1 with TRBJ2-1; 10 nucleotides match TRBD2. The germline V gene has CDR1 KGHDR and CDR2 SFDVKD. This CDR3 contains 14 residues.